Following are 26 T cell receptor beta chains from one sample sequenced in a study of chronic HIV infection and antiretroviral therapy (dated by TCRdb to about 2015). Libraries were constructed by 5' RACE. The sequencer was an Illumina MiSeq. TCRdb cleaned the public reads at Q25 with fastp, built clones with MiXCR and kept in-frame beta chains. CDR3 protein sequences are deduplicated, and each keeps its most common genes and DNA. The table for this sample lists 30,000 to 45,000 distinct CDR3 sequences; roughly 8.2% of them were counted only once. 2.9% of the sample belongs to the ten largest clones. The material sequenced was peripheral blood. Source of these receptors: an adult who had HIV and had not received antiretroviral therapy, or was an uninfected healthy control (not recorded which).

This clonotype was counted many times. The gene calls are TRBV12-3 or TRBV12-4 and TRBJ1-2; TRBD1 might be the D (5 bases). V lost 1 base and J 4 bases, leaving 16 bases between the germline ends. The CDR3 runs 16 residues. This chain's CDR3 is CASSLVPRGPSYGYTF. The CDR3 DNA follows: TGTGCCAGCAGTTTAGTTCCGAGGGGCCCAAGCTATGGCTACACCTTC.

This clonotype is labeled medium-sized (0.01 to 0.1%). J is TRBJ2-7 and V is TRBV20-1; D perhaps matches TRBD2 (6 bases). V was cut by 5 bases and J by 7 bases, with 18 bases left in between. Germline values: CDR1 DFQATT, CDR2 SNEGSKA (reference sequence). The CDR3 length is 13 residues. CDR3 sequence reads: CSARSGEVGEQYF. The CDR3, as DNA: TGCAGTGCTCGCTCGGGGGAAGTAGGGGAGCAGTACTTC.

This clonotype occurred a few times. CDR3 sequence reads: CSVEFRVEQFF. The CDR3, as DNA: TGCAGCGTTGAGTTCCGGGTGGAGCAGTTCTTC. The chain recombines TRBV29-1 with TRBJ2-1; D ambiguous. The CDR3 consists of 11 residues. CDR1 SQVTM and CDR2 ANQGSEA come from the germline V gene. V was pared by 3 bases and J by 10 bases, with 10 bases between.

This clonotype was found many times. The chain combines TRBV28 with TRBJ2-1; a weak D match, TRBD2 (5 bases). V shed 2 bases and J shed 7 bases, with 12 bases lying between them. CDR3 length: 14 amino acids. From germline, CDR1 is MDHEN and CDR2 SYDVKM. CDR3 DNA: TGTGCCAGCAGTTTAGTGGGAGAACGGAATGAGCAGTTCTTC. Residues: CASSLVGERNEQFF.

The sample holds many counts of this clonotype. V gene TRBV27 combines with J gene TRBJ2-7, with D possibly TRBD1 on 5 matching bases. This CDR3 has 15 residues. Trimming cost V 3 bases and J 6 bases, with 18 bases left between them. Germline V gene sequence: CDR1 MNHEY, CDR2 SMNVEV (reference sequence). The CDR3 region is CASSFYQGSLGEQYF. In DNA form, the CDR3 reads TGTGCCAGCAGTTTTTACCAGGGATCGTTAGGCGAGCAGTACTTC.

Here the CDR3 DNA reads TGCAGCGTTGAAGGAAGAGGGACAGCGTCCTACGAGCAGTACTTC. Protein product: CSVEGRGTASYEQYF. This rearrangement joins TRBV29-1 to TRBJ2-7; TRBD1 aligns across 7 bases. The CDR3 runs 15 residues. The J segment lost 1 base and the V segment lost 1 base, leaving 7 bases of the junction unmatched. The germline V gene has CDR1 SQVTM and CDR2 ANQGSEA.

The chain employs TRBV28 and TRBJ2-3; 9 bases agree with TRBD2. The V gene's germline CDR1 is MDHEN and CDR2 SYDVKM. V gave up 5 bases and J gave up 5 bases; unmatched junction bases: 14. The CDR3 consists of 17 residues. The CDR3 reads CASSTPRVAGEVDTQYF. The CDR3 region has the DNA TGTGCCAGCAGTACCCCCCGGGTAGCGGGAGAAGTAGATACGCAGTATTTT.

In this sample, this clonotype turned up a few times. The CDR3 spells CASTSWRREDEKLFF. Here the CDR3 DNA reads TGTGCCAGCACGAGTTGGCGCAGGGAGGACGAAAAACTGTTTTTT. The V and J genes are TRBV27 and TRBJ1-4; D is possibly TRBD1 (5 bases). CDR1 and CDR2 from the germline V gene are MNHEY and SMNVEV (reference sequence). V was pared by 7 bases and J by 8 bases, with 20 bases between. This CDR3 has 15 amino acids.

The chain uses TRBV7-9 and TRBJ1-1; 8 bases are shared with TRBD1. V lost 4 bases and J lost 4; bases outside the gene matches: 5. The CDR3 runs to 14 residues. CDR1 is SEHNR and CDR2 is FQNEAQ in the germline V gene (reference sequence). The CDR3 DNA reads TGTGCCAGCAGCTCGACAGGGGTCGCCACTGAAGCTTTCTTT. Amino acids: CASSSTGVATEAFF.

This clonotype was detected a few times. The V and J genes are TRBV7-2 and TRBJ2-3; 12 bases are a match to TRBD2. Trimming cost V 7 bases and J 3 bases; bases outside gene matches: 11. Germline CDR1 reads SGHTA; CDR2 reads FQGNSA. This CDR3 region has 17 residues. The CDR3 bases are TGTGCCAGCACCCTTTTTCCCGGGACTAGCGGGACAGATACGCAGTATTTT. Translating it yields CASTLFPGTSGTDTQYF.

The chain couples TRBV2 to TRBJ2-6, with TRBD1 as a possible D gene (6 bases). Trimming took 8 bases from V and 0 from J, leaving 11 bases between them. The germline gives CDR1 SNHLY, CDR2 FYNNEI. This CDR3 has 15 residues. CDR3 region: CASRDTVSGANVLTF. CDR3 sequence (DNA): TGTGCCAGCCGGGACACCGTCTCTGGGGCCAACGTCCTGACTTTC.

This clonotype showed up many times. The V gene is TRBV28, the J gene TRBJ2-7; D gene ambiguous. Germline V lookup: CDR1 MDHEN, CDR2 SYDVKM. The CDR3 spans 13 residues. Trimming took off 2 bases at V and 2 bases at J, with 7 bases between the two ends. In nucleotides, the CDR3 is TGTGCCAGCAGTTTAGGGCCTGCCTACGAGCAGTACTTC. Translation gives CASSLGPAYEQYF.

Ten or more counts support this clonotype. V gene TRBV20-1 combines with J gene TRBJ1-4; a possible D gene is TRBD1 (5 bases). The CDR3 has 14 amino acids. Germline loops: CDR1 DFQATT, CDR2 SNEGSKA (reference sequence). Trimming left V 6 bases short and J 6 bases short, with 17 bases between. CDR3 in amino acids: CSALPGTADEKLFF. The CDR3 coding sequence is TGCAGTGCACTTCCCGGGACGGCGGATGAAAAACTGTTTTTT.

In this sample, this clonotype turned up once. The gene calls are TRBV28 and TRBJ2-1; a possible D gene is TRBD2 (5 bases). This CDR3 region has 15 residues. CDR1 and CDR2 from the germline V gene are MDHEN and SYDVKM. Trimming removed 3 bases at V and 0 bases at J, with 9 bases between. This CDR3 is CASSFRGSSYNEQFF. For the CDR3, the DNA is TGTGCCAGCAGTTTTAGAGGGAGCTCCTACAATGAGCAGTTCTTC.

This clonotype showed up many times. The CDR3: CASREDSTDTQYF. The DNA for the CDR3 is TGCGCCAGCAGAGAGGACAGCACAGATACGCAGTATTTT. The gene calls are TRBV5-1 and TRBJ2-3; no firm D call. Trimming took off 5 bases at V and 0 bases at J, with 7 bases between the two ends. This CDR3 contains 13 residues. The germline gives CDR1 SGHRS, CDR2 YFSETQ.

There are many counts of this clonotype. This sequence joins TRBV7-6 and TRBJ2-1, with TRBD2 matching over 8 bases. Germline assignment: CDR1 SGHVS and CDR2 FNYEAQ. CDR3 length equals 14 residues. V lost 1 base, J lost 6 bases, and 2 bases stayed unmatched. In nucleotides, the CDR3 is TGTGCCAGCAGCTTAGAAGCGGGAGTCAATGAGCAGTTCTTC. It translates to CASSLEAGVNEQFF. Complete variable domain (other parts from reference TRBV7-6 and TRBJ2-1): GAGVSQSPRYKVTKRGQDVALRCDPISGHVSLYWYRQALGQGPEFLTYFNYEAQQDKSGLPNDRFSAERPEGSISTLTIQRTEQRDSAMYRCASSLEAGVNEQFFGPGTRLTVL.

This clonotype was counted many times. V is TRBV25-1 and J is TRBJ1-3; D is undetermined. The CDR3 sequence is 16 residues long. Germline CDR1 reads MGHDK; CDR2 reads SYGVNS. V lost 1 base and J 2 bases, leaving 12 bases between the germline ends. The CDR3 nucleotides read TGTGCCAGCAGTGAATTTGGGTCCATGCCTGGAAACACCATATATTTT. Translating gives CASSEFGSMPGNTIYF.

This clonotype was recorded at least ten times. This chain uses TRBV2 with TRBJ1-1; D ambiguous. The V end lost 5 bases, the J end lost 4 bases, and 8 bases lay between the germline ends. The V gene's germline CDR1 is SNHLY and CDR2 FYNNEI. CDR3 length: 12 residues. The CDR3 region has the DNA TGTGCCAGCAGTCCTGCCCTCACTGAAGCTTTCTTT. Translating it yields CASSPALTEAFF.

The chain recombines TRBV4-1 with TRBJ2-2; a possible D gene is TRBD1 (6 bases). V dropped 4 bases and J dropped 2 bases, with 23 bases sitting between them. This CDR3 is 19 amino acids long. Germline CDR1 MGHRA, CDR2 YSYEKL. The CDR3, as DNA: TGCGCCAGCAGCCTAAGGGACACCGGGCGAGGTTTTAACACCGGGGAGCTGTTTTTT. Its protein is CASSLRDTGRGFNTGELFF.

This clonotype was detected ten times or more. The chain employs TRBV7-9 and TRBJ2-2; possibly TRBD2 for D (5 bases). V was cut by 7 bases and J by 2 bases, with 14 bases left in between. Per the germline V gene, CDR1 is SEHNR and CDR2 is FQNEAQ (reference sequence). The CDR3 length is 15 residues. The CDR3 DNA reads TGTGCCAGCACCAACCGGGAAAGAAACACCGGGGAGCTGTTTTTT. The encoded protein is CASTNRERNTGELFF.

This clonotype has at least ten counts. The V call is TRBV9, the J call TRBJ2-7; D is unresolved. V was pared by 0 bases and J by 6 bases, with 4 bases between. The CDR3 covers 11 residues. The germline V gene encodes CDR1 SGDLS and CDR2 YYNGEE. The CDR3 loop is CASSVGGEQYF. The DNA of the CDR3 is TGTGCCAGCAGCGTAGGAGGCGAGCAGTACTTC.

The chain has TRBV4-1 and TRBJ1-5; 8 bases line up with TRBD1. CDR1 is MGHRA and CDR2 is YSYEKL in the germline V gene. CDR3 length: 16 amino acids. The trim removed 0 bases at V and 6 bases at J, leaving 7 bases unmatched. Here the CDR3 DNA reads TGCGCCAGCAGCCAAGAATTGGACAGGGCGGGTCAGCCCCAGCATTTT. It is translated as CASSQELDRAGQPQHF.

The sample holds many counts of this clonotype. The CDR3 loop reads CASSPGTGVEQYF. The CDR3 nucleotides are TGTGCCAGCAGTCCCGGGACAGGGGTCGAGCAGTACTTC. V gene TRBV28 combines with J gene TRBJ2-7, with 10 positions matching TRBD1. V gave up 5 bases and J gave up 6 bases; unmatched junction bases: 4. Germline CDR1 is MDHEN and CDR2 is SYDVKM. This CDR3 comprises 13 residues. Combining the CDR3 with reference TRBV28 and TRBJ2-7 gives the whole variable domain DVKVTQSSRYLVKRTGEKVFLECVQDMDHENMFWYRQDPGLGLRLIYFSYDVKMKEKGDIPEGYSVSREKKERFSLILESASTNQTSMYLCASSPGTGVEQYFGPGTRLTVT.

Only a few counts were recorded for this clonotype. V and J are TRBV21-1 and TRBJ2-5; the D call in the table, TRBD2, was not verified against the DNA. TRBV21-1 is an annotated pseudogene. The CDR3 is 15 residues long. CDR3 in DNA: TGTGCCAGCAGCAAAGGTTGCGGGGGAGGGGAGACCCAGTACTTC. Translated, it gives CASSKGCGGGETQYF.

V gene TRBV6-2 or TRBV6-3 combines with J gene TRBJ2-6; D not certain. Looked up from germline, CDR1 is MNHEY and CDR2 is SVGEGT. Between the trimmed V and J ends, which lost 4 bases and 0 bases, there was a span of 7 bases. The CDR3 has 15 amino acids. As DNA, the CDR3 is TGTGCCAGCAGTTCGACGGGCTCTGGGGCCAACGTCCTGACTTTC. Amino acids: CASSSTGSGANVLTF.

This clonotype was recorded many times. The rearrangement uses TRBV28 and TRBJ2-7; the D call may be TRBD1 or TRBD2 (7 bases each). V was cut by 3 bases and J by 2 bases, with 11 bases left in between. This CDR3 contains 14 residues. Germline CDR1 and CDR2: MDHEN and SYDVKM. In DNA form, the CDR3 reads TGTGCCAGCAGTTTCCAGGGGGGGACCTACGAGCAGTACTTC. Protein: CASSFQGGTYEQYF.